Listed here is a single TCR beta chain. The sample is drawn from a study of cytomegalovirus exposure and HLA in healthy donors. The junction had 12 bases not matched to a gene; V was cut back by 4 bases and J by 5 bases. Looked up from germline, CDR1 is SGHRS and CDR2 is YFSETQ. CDR3 size: 16 residues. The PCR ran on 60 Vbeta and 13 Jbeta primers. The protocol was immunoSEQ multiplex PCR, while the TCRdb copy is restricted to in-frame clones and leaves out a portion. Altogether roughly 140,000 clones are present, around 74% being singletons, with the ten largest covering about 1.3%. Sequences were obtained from PBMCs. This TCR derives from a man younger than 35 in good health and CMV-seronegative. This rearrangement joins TRBV5-1 to TRBJ2-1; 7 nucleotides agree with TRBD1. CDR3 loop: CASSPYRGRYNNEQFF. DNA of the CDR3: TGCGCCAGCAGCCCGTACAGGGGCCGGTACAACAATGAGCAGTTCTTC. Variable domain in full (rest from reference TRBV5-1 and TRBJ2-1): KAGVTQTPRYLIKTRGQQVTLSCSPISGHRSVSWYQQTPGQGLQFLFEYFSETQRNKGNFPGRFSGRQFSNSRSEMNVSTLELGDSALYLCASSPYRGRYNNEQFFGPGTRLTVL.